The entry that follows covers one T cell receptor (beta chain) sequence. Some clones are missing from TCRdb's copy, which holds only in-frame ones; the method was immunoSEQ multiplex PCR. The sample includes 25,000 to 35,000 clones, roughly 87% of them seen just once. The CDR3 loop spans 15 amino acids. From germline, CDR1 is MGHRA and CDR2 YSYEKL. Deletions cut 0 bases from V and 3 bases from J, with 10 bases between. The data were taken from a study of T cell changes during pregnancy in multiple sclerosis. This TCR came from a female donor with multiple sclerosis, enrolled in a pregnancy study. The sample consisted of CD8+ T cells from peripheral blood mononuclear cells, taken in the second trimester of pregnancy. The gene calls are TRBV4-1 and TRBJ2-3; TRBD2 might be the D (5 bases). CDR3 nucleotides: TGCGCCAGCAGCCAAGAGATCCGGGGAACAGATACGCAGTATTTT. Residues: CASSQEIRGTDTQYF.